This passage covers 29 T cell receptor delta chains from one sample sequenced in a study of γδ T cells in repeated Plasmodium falciparum infection. Bulk repertoires came from Vgamma9/Vdelta2+ or Vdelta2-negative gammadelta T cells flow-sorted from PBMC. TCRdb re-called the multiplex PCR reads using CATT. Here the sample spans 70,000 to 95,000 delta-chain clones, 1.4% being singletons. Sample: gamma-delta T cells from blood. The source is a pool of human donors (malaria-infected and uninfected, not separated).

With respect to this clone: The protein TCRdb lists belongs to a much larger clone and differs from this DNA's translation at residue 10, which points to a read error; the protein shown is made from the DNA. The chain recombines TRDV2 with TRDJ1; TRDD3 might be the D (5 bases). The J gene, not given by TCRdb, was assigned here from a germline match of the nucleotide sequence. The CDR3 loop spans 14 amino acids. CDR1 and CDR2 (germline): GEAIGNYY, EKD. V was pared by 0 bases and J by 7 bases, with 14 bases between. The CDR3 bases are TGTGCCTGTGACACCATCTGGGAAGCCGTTAAACTCATCTTT. Translation gives CACDTIWEAVKLIF.

Details on this clone: This likely reflects a read error, since a far larger clone is one base away. Other DNA variants within this sample encode the same CDR3. No J gene was named, though the V gene is TRDV2; the D call in the table, TRDD3, was not verified against the DNA. The CDR3 runs to 19 residues. The germline V gene encodes CDR1 GEAIGNYY and CDR2 EKD. This CDR3 is CACDTQALGDTPYTDKLIF. The CDR3 nucleotides read TGTGCCTGTGACACCCAAGCTCTGGGGGATACCCCGTACACCGATAAGCTCATCTTT.

This clone was seen only a few times. The mismatch at residue 13 between this DNA's translation and the TCRdb protein of a much larger clone likely reflects a read error; the protein shown is translated from the DNA. This chain joins TRDV1 and TRDJ2; possible D gene TRDD3, 6 bases. No J segment appears in TCRdb, so it was assigned here by matching the sequence to germline. Trimming shortened V by 0 bases and J by 0 bases, and 23 bases separated the two germline ends. CDR1 is TSWWSYY, CDR2 QGS, per germline. CDR3 size: 21 residues. CDR3 sequence reads: CALGELLGAPMGGTLTAQLFF. In DNA, the CDR3 is TGTGCTCTTGGGGAACTCCTAGGAGCCCCCATGGGGGGTACTTTGACAGCACAACTCTTCTTT.

Of note for this clone: TCRdb records a much larger clone's protein for this DNA, with a difference at residue 4 that likely arises from a read error; the protein given is the translation of the DNA. The rearrangement joins TRDV1 to TRDJ1; 11 positions agree with TRDD3. Germline values: CDR1 TSWWSYY, CDR2 QGS. The CDR3 loop spans 24 amino acids. The CDR3 nucleotides are TGTGCTCTTGAGGAACGATTCCCTACGACGGGGTACTGGGGGATATCCCGCGACACCGATAAACTCATCTTT. Protein: CALEERFPTTGYWGISRDTDKLIF.

This clone has a handful of counts. The protein that TCRdb holds for this DNA derives from a much larger clone and differs from the translated DNA at residue 13, which likely indicates a read error; the protein shown here is translated from the DNA. The chain couples TRDV2 to TRDJ1; 8 nucleotides align to TRDD3. Here the J gene was assigned by germline matching of the DNA, as TCRdb has none. CDR1 and CDR2 from the germline V gene are GEAIGNYY and EKD. This CDR3 is built from 17 residues. CDR3 DNA: TGTGCCTGTGACGGAAGAATCCCTGGGGGACCCACCGAAAAACTCATCTTT. Translating gives CACDGRIPGGPTEKLIF.

This clone was counted at least ten times. The J gene is uncalled and the V gene is TRDV2; TRDD3, the table's D call, was not compared with the DNA. Per the germline V gene, CDR1 is GEAIGNYY and CDR2 is EKD. This CDR3 comprises 17 residues. The CDR3 is CACDPLTGGTYTDKLIF. CDR3 nucleotide sequence: TGTGCCTGTGACCCGCTTACTGGGGGAACGTACACCGATAAGCTCATCTTT.

A few counts support this clone. The protein recorded in TCRdb matches a much larger clone and deviates from this DNA's translation at residue 3, suggesting a read error; the protein here is obtained by translating the DNA. The gene calls are TRDV1 and TRDJ2; 8 bases line up with TRDD3. The J gene was not available in TCRdb and was assigned here by matching the DNA to germline segments. Germline V CDR1 and CDR2: TSWWSYY, QGS. The CDR3 is 23 residues long. The CDR3 is CAPGDPPEGWGIVSIPLTAQLFF. In DNA form, the CDR3 reads TGTGCTCCTGGGGATCCCCCGGAAGGTTGGGGGATTGTGTCTATCCCTTTGACAGCACAACTCTTCTTT.

The sample holds many counts of this clone. This DNA's translation differs at residue 19 from TCRdb's protein, which comes from a much larger clone; a read error is likely, and the protein shown is translated from the DNA. The rearrangement joins TRDV2 to TRDJ1; TRDD3 agrees at 10 bases. The CDR3 loop spans 20 amino acids. Per the germline V gene, CDR1 is GEAIGNYY and CDR2 is EKD. The CDR3: CACDPISGGGIRELADKLTF. For the CDR3, the DNA is TGTGCCTGTGACCCAATCAGCGGCGGGGGGATACGCGAATTGGCCGATAAACTCACCTTT.

In its sample, this clone was seen a few times. TCRdb attributes to this sequence the protein of a much larger clone, which differs from the DNA translation at residue 16; a read error is likely, and the protein displayed is translated from the DNA. V is TRDV1 and J is TRDJ1; 10 positions agree with TRDD3. This CDR3 spans 26 amino acids. CDR1 is TSWWSYY and CDR2 is QGS in the germline V gene. V lost 0 bases, J lost 0 bases, and 31 bases stayed unmatched. CDR3 bases: TGTGCTCTTGGGGAACTTGGGGTCCTACGTCCCCGTACTGGGGGATCCCAAGAACTTCACACCGATAAACTCATCTTT. Translation: CALGELGVLRPRTGGSQELHTDKLIF.

On this clone: The protein TCRdb gives is from a much larger clone and does not agree with this DNA's translation at residue 16, likely a read error; the protein shown here comes from the DNA. The chain links TRDV1 to TRDJ1, with 9 bases matching TRDD3. This CDR3 is built from 19 residues. From germline, CDR1 is TSWWSYY and CDR2 QGS. Here the CDR3 DNA reads TGTGCTCTCCTTAATCACCCAAAACACTGGGGGACCTACACCGATGAACTCATCTTT. This sequence encodes CALLNHPKHWGTYTDELIF.

This clone ranks as medium-sized (0.01 to 0.1%). The V gene is TRDV2, the J gene TRDJ2, with a possible D match to TRDD3 (5 bases). Germline lookup yields CDR1 GEAIGNYY and CDR2 EKD. The germline V and J ends were trimmed by 3 bases and 2 bases, with 18 bases remaining between them. This CDR3 comprises 17 residues. CDR3 loop: CACDVDWRIRLTAQLFF. CDR3 in DNA: TGTGCCTGTGACGTCGACTGGAGGATAAGGTTGACAGCACAACTCTTCTTT.

In the case of this clone: A far larger clone is only one base removed, so a read error is likely. This sequence joins TRDV1 and TRDJ1; the match to TRDD3 covers 10 bases. Since TCRdb gives no J gene, matching the DNA to germline was used here to assign it. The CDR3 covers 24 residues. Per germline, CDR1 TSWWSYY and CDR2 QGS. V dropped 3 bases and J dropped 5; count of bases not matched to a gene: 33. The CDR3 DNA reads as TGTGCTCTTGGGGAGCCCACCTACCCGGCCTTACTGGGGGGATACGCGATTGGTACGGATAAACTCATCTTT. Protein sequence: CALGEPTYPALLGGYAIGTDKLIF.

This clone has just a few counts. One base separates it from a far larger clone, so it is likely a read error. The sample contains more than one DNA sequence encoding this CDR3. The CDR3 spells CALGERGRIWGRRNPLEGAQLFF. The CDR3 DNA is TGTGCTCTCGGGGAACGGGGCCGAATCTGGGGGCGGCGAAATCCCCTCGAGGGAGCACAACTCTTCTTT. The chain has TRDV1 and TRDJ2, with 7 bases lining up with TRDD3. Since TCRdb gives no J gene, matching the DNA to germline was used here to assign it. The germline CDR1 and CDR2 sequences are TSWWSYY and QGS. The CDR3 contains 23 residues.

Regarding this clone: For this DNA, TCRdb reports the protein of a much larger clone, which diverges at residue 15, most likely from a read error; the protein presented here is translated directly from the DNA. The chain couples TRDV1 to TRDJ1; a possible D gene is TRDD3 (5 bases). No J gene is reported in TCRdb; it was inferred here by comparing the DNA with germline. The CDR3 runs to 18 residues. CDR1 is TSWWSYY and CDR2 is QGS in the germline V gene. The chain's CDR3 is CALGDCQRDRTYTDILIF. For the CDR3, the DNA is TGTGCTCTTGGAGACTGCCAGCGGGATCGTACTTACACCGATATACTCATCTTT.

The sample holds a few counts of this clone. The protein recorded in TCRdb matches a much larger clone and deviates from this DNA's translation at residue 5, suggesting a read error; the protein here is obtained by translating the DNA. The J gene is TRDJ1, the V gene TRDV2, with 10 bases fitting TRDD3. The J gene is absent in TCRdb and was assigned here via DNA matching to germline. With 5 bases clipped from V and 1 base from J, the junction kept 30 bases outside the gene matches. The CDR3 runs 23 residues. CDR1 and CDR2 (germline): GEAIGNYY, EKD. The CDR3 is CACGEHFLMRGIRSRGCTDKLIF. CDR3 in DNA: TGTGCCTGTGGCGAACACTTCCTAATGAGGGGGATACGCTCCCGGGGTTGCACCGATAAACTCATCTTT.

With regard to this clone: It differs at one base from a far larger clone, so likely a read error. Other DNA variants within this sample encode the same CDR3. The rearrangement uses TRDV1 and TRDJ1; 11 nucleotides agree with TRDD3. No J segment appears in TCRdb, so it was assigned here by matching the sequence to germline. This CDR3 spans 17 amino acids. Germline loops: CDR1 TSWWSYY, CDR2 QGS. The CDR3 region is CALGGRLGDSYSDKLIF. The CDR3 nucleotides are TGTGCTCTTGGGGGGCGACTGGGGGATAGTTACTCCGACAAACTCATCTTT.

This clone was seen many times. This DNA's translation and the protein TCRdb lists, from a much larger clone, do not match at residue 4, likely due to a read error; the protein shown is translated from the DNA. The rearrangement joins TRDV2 to TRDJ1; D unclear. CDR3 size: 13 residues. Germline values: CDR1 GEAIGNYY, CDR2 EKD. V was shortened by 5 bases and J by 2 bases, with 11 bases between the two germline ends. This chain's CDR3 is CACGTFQTDKLIF. The CDR3 bases are TGTGCCTGTGGCACGTTCCAGACCGATAAACTCATCTTT.

This clone was counted at least ten times. J is TRDJ3 and V is TRDV2, with 11 bases identical to TRDD3. Germline CDR1 and CDR2: GEAIGNYY and EKD. J gave up 2 bases and V 1 base, and 6 bases lay outside the gene matches. This CDR3 is built from 19 residues. CDR3 bases: TGTGCCTGTGACACTGATGTACTGGGGGATACCTGGGACACCCGACAGATGTTTTTC. This sequence encodes CACDTDVLGDTWDTRQMFF.

This clone was counted only a few times. The amino acid sequence in TCRdb belongs to a much larger clone and departs from this DNA's translation at residue 5, likely a sequencing read error; the sequence shown is translated from the DNA. The chain is built from TRDV1 and TRDJ1; 8 bases fit TRDD3. The V segment lost 8 bases and the J segment 0 bases; nucleotides outside the gene matches: 14. Germline CDR1 TSWWSYY, CDR2 QGS. The CDR3 covers 17 residues. CDR3 bases: TGTGCTCTTAAGGAAGGTAGCTGGGGGAAGTACACCGATAAACTCATCTTT. This codes for CALKEGSWGKYTDKLIF.

A few counts support this clone. TCRdb's protein for this DNA is that of a much larger clone and differs from the translation at residue 16, likely a read error; the protein shown is the DNA translation. The chain employs TRDV3 and TRDJ1; 9 positions agree with TRDD3. TCRdb lists no J gene, so it was determined here by aligning the DNA to germline. J was trimmed by 4 bases and V by 1 base; bases with no gene match: 28. The CDR3 has 21 amino acids. Germline CDR1 reads TVYSNPD; CDR2 reads GDNSRS (reference sequence). CDR3 bases: TGTGCCTTTAACCTTCCCATAACTGGGGGACGTCCGCCTCAGTACATCGATAAACTCATCTTT. It translates to CAFNLPITGGRPPQYIDKLIF.

As regards this clone: This DNA's translation differs at residue 10 from TCRdb's protein, which comes from a much larger clone; a read error is likely, and the protein shown is translated from the DNA. V is TRDV1 and J is TRDJ1, with TRDD3 as a possible D gene (5 bases). The CDR3 extends over 14 amino acids. Per germline, CDR1 TSWWSYY and CDR2 QGS. The V end was cut by 2 bases, the J end by 11 bases, with 18 bases between. The CDR3 DNA follows: TGTGCTCTTGGGGAATACTACTCTGGGCGATCTCTCATCTTT. It encodes CALGEYYSGRSLIF.

This clone occurred many times. The rearrangement joins TRDV1 to TRDJ3; D may be TRDD3 (7 bases). Germline V lookup: CDR1 TSWWSYY, CDR2 QGS. This CDR3 is built from 23 residues. V was clipped by 2 bases and J by 2 bases, with 28 bases between them. CDR3 DNA sequence: TGTGCTCTTGGGGAAGGATCCCTCCTACCTTGTACTGGGGATGCCTGGGACACCCGACAGATGTTTTTC. Residues: CALGEGSLLPCTGDAWDTRQMFF.

The sample holds a few counts of this clone. TCRdb has a much larger clone's protein, which differs at residue 16 from the translation of this DNA, likely because of a read error; what is shown is the protein translated from the DNA. The rearrangement joins TRDV2 to TRDJ1, with 12 bases fitting TRDD3. The J gene was missing in TCRdb and was found by matching the end of the DNA to germline. Looked up from germline, CDR1 is GEAIGNYY and CDR2 is EKD. This CDR3 contains 19 residues. The CDR3 reads CACDALPTGGYSYTDRLIF. Here the CDR3 DNA reads TGTGCCTGTGACGCGCTCCCAACTGGGGGATACTCCTACACCGATAGACTCATCTTT.

There are a few counts of this clone. This sequence is one base from a far larger clone and is likely a read error. The same CDR3 arises from other DNA sequences in this sample as well. The chain is built from TRDV1 and TRDJ1; TRDD3 matches 10 bases. The J gene, left out of TCRdb, was set here by checking the DNA against germline. From germline, CDR1 is TSWWSYY and CDR2 QGS. Trimming removed 5 bases from V and 0 bases from J; junction bases left unmatched: 12. The CDR3 extends over 18 amino acids. The CDR3 here is CALGRPSVLGDYTDKLIF. The CDR3 DNA reads as TGTGCTCTTGGGAGACCCTCAGTACTGGGGGATTACACCGATAAACTCATCTTT.

This clone has only a few counts. Given a far larger clone just one base away, this is likely a sequencing read error. Other nucleotide sequences from this sample produce the same CDR3. This chain connects TRDV1 to TRDJ1, with D perhaps matching TRDD3 (6 bases). The J gene, left out of TCRdb, was set here by checking the DNA against germline. Germline CDR1 and CDR2: TSWWSYY and QGS. The CDR3 spans 15 residues. With 5 bases removed from V and 2 bases from J, the gap between germline ends came to 15 bases. The DNA of the CDR3 is TGTGCTCTTGGGCGCCGCCGTTGGGGGACCGATAAACTCATCTTT. The encoded protein is CALGRRRWGTDKLIF.

Concerning this clone: Given a far larger clone just one base away, this is likely a sequencing read error. Within the sample, other DNA sequences also encode this same CDR3. V is TRDV1 and J is TRDJ1; TRDD3 matches 7 bases. As TCRdb names no J gene, one was assigned here on the basis of a DNA match to germline. Germline trimming cut 8 bases from V and 1 base from J; bases unmatched to any gene: 22. Germline V gives CDR1 TSWWSYY, CDR2 QGS. This CDR3 has 19 residues. The CDR3 reads CALCRLQNLLGASTDKLIF. CDR3 DNA sequence: TGTGCTCTTTGTCGCCTTCAGAATCTTCTGGGGGCTTCCACCGATAAACTCATCTTT.

This clone has more than one count but fewer than ten. TCRdb assigns this DNA the protein of a much larger clone, which departs from its translation at residue 7; this likely reflects a read error, and the protein shown comes from translating the DNA. The chain carries TRDV2 and TRDJ1; 8 nucleotides line up with TRDD3. The J gene was missing in TCRdb and was found by matching the end of the DNA to germline. Germline V CDR1 and CDR2: GEAIGNYY, EKD. The ends lost 0 bases at V and 3 bases at J; junction bases unmatched: 8. This CDR3 has 16 residues. The DNA of the CDR3 is TGTGCCTGTGACACCGTACGGGGGGATAGTCCCGATAAACTCATCTTT. Protein product: CACDTVRGDSPDKLIF.

Notes on this clone: TCRdb's listed protein matches a much larger clone and diverges from this DNA's translation at residue 10, likely through a read error; the protein shown comes from the DNA. The rearrangement links TRDV2 to TRDJ1; tentatively, D is TRDD3 (6 bases). The J gene, absent from TCRdb, was called here by matching the DNA to germline. The V end was cut by 3 bases, the J end by 1 base, with 20 bases between. The length of the CDR3 is 17 residues. Germline V lookup: CDR1 GEAIGNYY, CDR2 EKD. The CDR3 DNA sequence: TGTGCCTGTGACGGAAGAATCCCTGGGGTACCCACCGATAAACTCATCTTT. This translates into CACDGRIPGVPTDKLIF.

Of note for this clone: This DNA translates differently at residue 16 from the TCRdb protein, which is that of a much larger clone; a read error is likely, and the protein shown is the DNA's own translation. The chain employs TRDV2 and TRDJ1; weak D call: TRDD3 (7 bases). TCRdb leaves out the J gene; it was filled in here by matching the DNA to germline. This CDR3 spans 19 amino acids. CDR1 and CDR2 from the germline V gene are GEAIGNYY and EKD. CDR3 sequence (DNA): TGTGCCTGTGACCTCCTACTGGGGCCCCAGATGGGGTACGACGATATACTCATCTTT. It yields the protein CACDLLLGPQMGYDDILIF.